A single sample is the source of the 26 T cell receptor beta chains below, sequenced in a study of tumor-infiltrating lymphocytes in primary liver carcinoma. In addition to blood RNA drawn from unsorted whole blood, germline DNA was extracted. A constant-region primer primed TCR beta cDNA synthesis from 450 to 550 ng of total RNA. Libraries covering TCR beta were generated through three nested multiplex PCR rounds (using a slightly modified ARM-PCR). The opening two PCR rounds, about 11 cycles each, paired TRBV1-TRBV30 forward primers with a C-beta reverse primer. In TCRdb, the multiplex PCR reads were re-called with MiXCR into one record per CDR3 protein. Among 300,000 to 400,000 distinct CDR3 sequences listed, less than 75% were seen once. The sample consisted of peripheral blood. These receptors were taken from a middle-aged man with primary liver carcinoma and hepatitis B virus infection.

Points on this clonotype: It may be a read error: a sequence one base away is much more abundant. The chain combines TRBV6-6 with TRBJ2-2; D possibly matches TRBD1 or TRBD2 (5 bases each). The CDR3 loop spans 12 amino acids. From germline, CDR1 is MNHNY and CDR2 SVGAGI (reference sequence). This CDR3 is CASRAGSGEPFF. The CDR3 DNA reads as TGTGCCAGCAGGGCAGGGTCCGGGGAGCCGTTTTTT.

The genes are TRBV28 and TRBJ2-7; D is unclear. V lost 5 bases to trimming and J lost 0 bases, with 5 bases between them. This CDR3 comprises 12 residues. Germline V gene data show CDR1 as MDHEN and CDR2 as SYDVKM. Written as DNA, the CDR3 is TGTGCCAGCAGTCTCCTCTCCTACGAGCAGTACTTC. Residues: CASSLLSYEQYF.

The genes are TRBV5-1 and TRBJ1-1; 7 bases match TRBD1. CDR3 length equals 12 residues. Trimming cost V 3 bases and J 8 bases; bases outside gene matches: 4. Germline V lookup: CDR1 SGHRS, CDR2 YFSETQ. Here the CDR3 DNA reads TGCGCCAGCAGCTGGGAGACAGGGGAAGCTTTCTTT. Its protein is CASSWETGEAFF.

Concerning this clonotype: A much more abundant neighbour one base away suggests this may be a read error. J is TRBJ2-2 and V is TRBV12-3 or TRBV12-4; possibly TRBD1 for D (5 bases). Trimming took 3 bases from V and 4 from J, leaving 15 bases between them. This CDR3 contains 16 residues. The CDR3 here is CASSFLPQGGTGELFF. CDR3 nucleotide sequence: TGTGCCAGCAGTTTCCTGCCGCAGGGTGGCACCGGGGAGCTGTTTTTT.

With regard to this clonotype: One end of the junction varies from germline; a read error may be responsible. CDR3 amino acids: CASSSRDLNNEKFF. Here the CDR3 DNA reads TGTGCCAGCAGCTCCAGGGACTTAAACAATGAGAAGTTCTTT. The chain is built from TRBV11-2 and TRBJ2-1; TRBD2 is a possible D gene (6 bases). The germline gives CDR1 SGHAT, CDR2 FQNNGV. CDR3 length equals 14 residues.

The V gene is TRBV11-2, the J gene TRBJ2-7; D is possibly TRBD2 (7 bases). The CDR3 loop spans 18 amino acids. Trimming took off 4 bases at V and 9 bases at J, with 31 bases between the two ends. Germline-derived CDR1 and CDR2 are SGHAT and FQNNGV. The DNA for the CDR3 is TGTGCCAGCAGCTGGACGGGGGGCACCGGGACTACCTATTACAGGCAGTACTTC. This sequence encodes CASSWTGGTGTTYYRQYF.

Comments on this clonotype: The junction differs from germline at one of its ends, possibly a read error. The chain is built from TRBV7-9 and TRBJ2-4, with a possible D match to TRBD1 (8 bases). The CDR3 covers 16 residues. The germline V gene encodes CDR1 SEHNR and CDR2 FQNEAQ (reference sequence). In DNA, the CDR3 is TGTACCAGCAGCCAGGGGGCGGGAGTGGTCAAAAACATTCAGTACTTC. It is translated as CTSSQGAGVVKNIQYF.

A word on this clonotype: One base away lies a much larger clone, so this may be a sequencing read error. The V and J genes are TRBV5-4 and TRBJ1-6; 8 nucleotides line up with TRBD1. This CDR3 spans 14 amino acids. CDR1 is SGHNT, CDR2 YYREEE, per germline (reference sequence). CDR3 amino acids: CVSSSGQGNSPLHF. The CDR3 DNA reads as TGTGTCAGCAGCTCTGGACAGGGTAACTCACCCCTCCACTTT.

Turning to this clonotype: In this CDR3 the conserved last residue, phenylalanine or tryptophan, is missing, so a read error is likely. This chain uses TRBV5-4 with TRBJ2-1, with 7 bases matching TRBD2. V was clipped by 2 bases and J by 1 base; unmatched bases: 0. The CDR3 consists of 14 residues. Germline CDR1 is SGHNT and CDR2 is YYREEE (reference sequence). For the CDR3, the DNA is TGTGCCAGCAGCTTAGCGGGGTCCTACAATGAGCAGTTCATC. It is translated as CASSLAGSYNEQFI.

For this clonotype: The germline gene is not matched at one end of the junction; a read error may be the cause. J is TRBJ1-2 and V is TRBV7-9; D unclear. Germline values: CDR1 SEHNR, CDR2 FQNEAQ (reference sequence). The CDR3 is made up of 12 amino acids. CDR3 residues: CTSSFVLAGYTF. CDR3 sequence (DNA): TGTACCAGCAGCTTTGTTTTGGCGGGCTACACCTTC.

Notes on this clonotype: One end of the junction varies from germline; a read error may be responsible. The chain combines TRBV4-1 with TRBJ2-7, with TRBD2 matching over 7 bases. Germline assignment: CDR1 MGHRA and CDR2 YSYEKL. The CDR3 is made up of 15 amino acids. The DNA of the CDR3 is TGCGTCAGCAGCCAAGAGCAGAAAAGGGAGGGGGAGCAGTACTTC. This codes for CVSSQEQKREGEQYF.

The chain has TRBV11-2 and TRBJ2-7; TRBD1 is a possible D gene (6 bases). V lost 5 bases to trimming and J lost 2 bases, with 16 bases between them. The CDR3 totals 15 residues. Germline V lookup: CDR1 SGHAT, CDR2 FQNNGV. CDR3 loop: CASSKGRGTTYEQYF. CDR3 nucleotide sequence: TGTGCCAGCAGCAAAGGCAGGGGCACAACCTACGAGCAGTACTTC.

V usage is TRBV24-1 and J usage is TRBJ2-1, with a possible D match to TRBD1 (5 bases). Trimming removed 1 base at V and 9 bases at J, with 12 bases between. The CDR3 runs to 14 residues. Germline V gene lookup returns CDR1 KGHDR and CDR2 SFDVKD. The DNA for the CDR3 is TGTGCCACCAGTGATTTAGGCGTTGGGGCTGAGCAGTTCTTC. Protein: CATSDLGVGAEQFF.

The J gene is TRBJ2-2, the V gene TRBV11-2; D possibly corresponds to TRBD2 (6 bases). CDR1 is SGHAT, CDR2 FQNNGV, per germline. V was pared by 2 bases and J by 13 bases, with 17 bases between. This CDR3 comprises 14 residues. In nucleotides, the CDR3 is TGTGCCAGCAGCTTATATCCACAAACCGGGAGGCTGTTTTTT. It is translated as CASSLYPQTGRLFF.

A note on this clonotype: This CDR3 is missing its conserved last phenylalanine or tryptophan, likely due to a read error. CDR3 DNA: TGTGCCAGCAGCTTAGAATTCGGAAGTAATGAGCAGTTCCTC. Translation gives CASSLEFGSNEQFL. The genes are TRBV11-2 and TRBJ2-1; D uncertain. The V end was cut by 0 bases, the J end by 7 bases, with 10 bases between. From germline, CDR1 is SGHAT and CDR2 FQNNGV. The CDR3 sequence is 14 residues long.

Notes on this clonotype: Without the conserved terminal phenylalanine or tryptophan, this CDR3 likely stems from a read error. The rearrangement links TRBV7-8 to TRBJ2-5; D perhaps matches TRBD2 (6 bases). The germline V gene encodes CDR1 SGHVS and CDR2 FQNEAQ. Between the trimmed V and J ends, which lost 6 bases and 4 bases, there was a span of 27 bases. The CDR3 sequence is 18 residues long. CDR3 coding DNA: TGTGCCAGCAGTTTGGAGGCCGTCCCGGGACTTTCTCCAGAGACCCAGTACTTA. Translating gives CASSLEAVPGLSPETQYL.

In this sample, this clonotype turned up many times. CDR3 protein: CSVEVGGPGNTIYF. CDR3 coding DNA: TGCAGCGTTGAAGTAGGCGGCCCTGGAAACACCATATATTTT. The chain combines TRBV29-1 with TRBJ1-3; D not resolved. Germline V gene lookup returns CDR1 SQVTM and CDR2 ANQGSEA. The CDR3 runs 14 residues. Trimming took 1 base from V and 2 from J, leaving 9 bases between them.

Points on this clonotype: A junction boundary mismatches the germline segment, possibly from a read error. CDR3 protein: CASSFGSAYNEHFF. The CDR3, as DNA: TGTGCCAGCAGTTTTGGGTCCGCTTACAATGAGCACTTCTTC. This rearrangement joins TRBV12-3 or TRBV12-4 to TRBJ2-1; D remains unclear. CDR3 length: 14 amino acids.

This clonotype was seen repeatedly, ten times or more. An end of the junction does not agree with germline; a read error may underlie this. The chain links TRBV11-2 to TRBJ1-4, with D perhaps matching TRBD1 (5 bases). This CDR3 spans 16 amino acids. CDR1 is SGHAT and CDR2 is FQNNGV in the germline V gene. The CDR3 bases are TGTGCCAACAGCTCGGGGCAGGGTGGTGGTGGCGAAAAACTGTTTTTT. This gives the protein CANSSGQGGGGEKLFF.

The chain has TRBV7-9 and TRBJ2-7, with TRBD1 matching 9 bases. The CDR3 runs 14 residues. The V and J ends lost 4 bases and 3 bases, in that order; junction bases with no gene match: 4. In germline, CDR1 is SEHNR, CDR2 FQNEAQ (reference sequence). The CDR3 bases are TGTGCCAGCAGCTCGACAGGGGGTGACTACGAGCAGTACTTC. This translates into CASSSTGGDYEQYF.

With respect to this clonotype: Being one base from a much bigger clone, this may be a read error. The rearrangement joins TRBV12-3 or TRBV12-4 to TRBJ1-5; 7 nucleotides line up with TRBD1. The CDR3 is made up of 15 amino acids. CDR3 in DNA: TGTGCCAGCGGTTTAGCGGACAGGAGGAATCAGCCCCAGCATTTT. This encodes CASGLADRRNQPQHF.

As regards this clonotype: Relative to the germline gene, one junction end is altered; a read error may explain this. The chain is built from TRBV6-2 or TRBV6-3 and TRBJ2-7, with 8 bases lining up with TRBD2. Germline values: CDR1 MNHEY, CDR2 SVGEGT. The CDR3 is made up of 19 amino acids. CDR3 region: CTSSYSKVTSERARYEQYF. CDR3 nucleotides: TGTACCAGCAGTTACTCGAAGGTGACTAGCGAGAGGGCCCGCTACGAGCAGTACTTC.

The table lists this clonotype with many counts. This chain uses TRBV4-1 with TRBJ2-7; 7 nucleotides line up with TRBD1. J lost 0 bases, V lost 2 bases, and 4 bases had no gene match. The CDR3 covers 15 residues. Germline V gives CDR1 MGHRA, CDR2 YSYEKL. In nucleotides, the CDR3 is TGCGCCAGCAGCCAAACAGGGGCCAGCTCCTACGAGCAGTACTTC. It translates to CASSQTGASSYEQYF.

This CDR3 reads CASGLSGGTEAFF. DNA for the CDR3: TGTGCCAGCGGTTTGTCTGGGGGCACTGAAGCTTTCTTT. This chain uses TRBV6-6 with TRBJ1-1; D might be TRBD1 (5 bases). Trimming pared 8 bases from V and 4 bases from J, leaving 14 bases between. Germline values: CDR1 MNHNY, CDR2 SVGAGI (reference sequence). The CDR3 contains 13 residues.

The chain couples TRBV11-1 to TRBJ2-7; the match to TRBD2 covers 11 bases. CDR1 SGHAT and CDR2 FQDESV come from the germline V gene (reference sequence). The CDR3 runs to 13 residues. DNA of the CDR3: TGTAACAGCACTCGGACTAGCGGGTGGGAGCAGTACTTC. This sequence encodes CNSTRTSGWEQYF.

The chain couples TRBV6-1 to TRBJ1-3; D remains unclear. V was shortened by 1 base and J by 2 bases, with 12 bases between the two germline ends. Per the germline V gene, CDR1 is MNHNS and CDR2 is SASEGT. CDR3 size: 16 residues. CDR3 DNA: TGTGCCAGCAGTGAAGGACTGAGAATCGCTGGAAACACCATATATTTT. Translated, it gives CASSEGLRIAGNTIYF.